This T cell receptor beta chain was recorded in a study of beta chain features in type 1 diabetes. Broader study findings: When Type 1 diabetes patients were examined, their TCRB CDR3s proved moderately but significantly shorter in all four CD4+ subsets. Whatever favoring of shorter templates PCR might show would apply equally to patients and controls.

CDR1 is LNHDA and CDR2 is SQIVND in the germline V gene (reference sequence). V lost 6 bases, J lost 6 bases, and 20 bases lay in between. This CDR3 is 16 amino acids long. This clone was seen more than once but under ten times. No antigen is known for it. Since all of the isolated RNA was reverse transcribed, expressed TCRB transcripts were what got sequenced. The repertoire was sequenced with immunoSEQ multiplex PCR; TCRdb's copy has only in-frame clones and lacks some. This table has around 600,000 clones, roughly 12% appearing once. The sequenced sample was naive CD4+ T cells from blood. The rearrangement uses TRBV19 and TRBJ2-2; D remains ambiguous. The sequence came from a man aged 30 to 45 with type 1 diabetes. CDR3 region: CASRTRHRSWSGELFF. The CDR3 DNA reads as TGTGCCAGTAGAACTCGACATAGGTCGTGGTCCGGGGAGCTGTTTTTT.